These 18 T cell receptor beta chains originate from one sample sequenced in a study of shared clonotypes between healthy human individuals. Naive CD8 populations comprised CD45RO-negative cells positively selected for CCR7, excluding terminally differentiated effector memory CD45RA+ cells. Clones were sequenced by immunoSEQ multiplex PCR, and TCRdb holds only the in-frame ones, with some missing. The sample comprises about 2.1 million clones, under 95% of which are singletons, and more than 1.5% rests with the top ten. The sample comprised naive CD8+ T cells from PBMCs. The receptors derive from a man between 18 and 35 years old in good health. Some clones in this sample may be carry-over from other donors' samples.

In DNA form, the CDR3 reads TGCGCCAGCAGCCAAGAACGGGGCCTATTGTCTGAAGCTTTCTTT. Protein: CASSQERGLLSEAFF. This chain links TRBV4-3 with TRBJ1-1; D might be TRBD1 (5 bases). CDR3 length equals 15 residues. V lost 0 bases and J lost 6, with 14 bases in between. CDR1 and CDR2 (germline): LGHNA, YSLEER.

The V gene is TRBV7-2, the J gene TRBJ2-7; 14 positions match TRBD2. The CDR3 covers 17 residues. Trimming removed 2 bases from V and 4 bases from J; junction bases left unmatched: 7. Germline V lookup: CDR1 SGHTA, CDR2 FQGNSA. This chain's CDR3 is CASSLSGTSGSFYEQYF. CDR3 DNA sequence: TGTGCCAGCAGCTTATCTGGGACTAGCGGGAGTTTTTACGAGCAGTACTTC.

This chain uses TRBV28 with TRBJ1-5; 7 bases align to TRBD1. The germline gives CDR1 MDHEN, CDR2 SYDVKM. The CDR3 has 14 residues. Trimming removed 6 bases from V and 6 bases from J; junction bases left unmatched: 8. CDR3 bases: TGTGCCAGCAGCCCACAGGGGAGGGGTCAGCCCCAGCATTTT. It translates to CASSPQGRGQPQHF.

As for this clone: Other DNA sequences from this sample encode an identical CDR3 as well. This sequence joins TRBV13 and TRBJ2-1; TRBD2 agrees at 13 bases. The CDR3 length is 15 residues. Germline-derived CDR1 and CDR2 are PRHDT and FYEKMQ (reference sequence). With 4 bases clipped from V and 7 bases from J, the junction kept 4 bases outside the gene matches. CDR3 sequence reads: CASSSGLAGVNEQFF. For the CDR3, the DNA is TGTGCCAGCAGCTCCGGACTAGCGGGAGTAAATGAGCAGTTCTTC. Complete variable domain (other parts from reference TRBV13 and TRBJ2-1): AAGVIQSPRHLIKEKRETATLKCYPIPRHDTVYWYQQGPGQDPQFLISFYEKMQSDKGSIPDRFSAQQFSDYHSELNMSSLELGDSALYFCASSSGLAGVNEQFFGPGTRLTVL.

V is TRBV9 and J is TRBJ2-1; TRBD2 aligns across 8 bases. J lost 4 bases, V lost 3 bases, and 12 bases had no gene match. In germline, CDR1 is SGDLS, CDR2 YYNGEE. This CDR3 has 17 residues. As DNA, the CDR3 is TGTGCCAGCAGCGCGGGGGGGAGAGCTTCAGGGTACAATGAGCAGTTCTTC. Translated, it gives CASSAGGRASGYNEQFF.

V usage is TRBV29-1 and J usage is TRBJ2-1; D may be TRBD2 (5 bases). The CDR3 contains 10 residues. Germline CDR1 is SQVTM and CDR2 is ANQGSEA. V was shortened by 7 bases and J by 9 bases, with 10 bases between the two germline ends. CDR3 in amino acids: CSATEGEQFF. In DNA form, the CDR3 reads TGCAGCGCCACCGAGGGTGAGCAGTTCTTC.

The chain carries TRBV7-6 and TRBJ2-7, with 8 bases aligning to TRBD1. The V and J ends lost 5 bases and 5 bases, in that order; junction bases with no gene match: 11. Looked up from germline, CDR1 is SGHVS and CDR2 is FNYEAQ. This CDR3 is built from 15 residues. CDR3 residues: CASSQPSRGLNEQYF. CDR3 nucleotide sequence: TGTGCCAGCAGCCAACCCAGCAGGGGGCTCAACGAGCAGTACTTC.

The rearrangement joins TRBV27 to TRBJ1-2, with D possibly being TRBD1 (6 bases). Trimming removed 0 bases at V and 7 bases at J, with 12 bases between. The germline V gene has CDR1 MNHEY and CDR2 SMNVEV (reference sequence). The CDR3 sequence is 14 residues long. This chain's CDR3 is CASSLSGGGGGYTF. CDR3 nucleotides: TGTGCCAGCAGTTTATCGGGGGGGGGCGGTGGCTACACCTTC.

J is TRBJ1-5 and V is TRBV10-2, with D possibly TRBD1 on 6 matching bases. The CDR3 is made up of 15 amino acids. V lost 3 bases and J 9 bases, leaving 18 bases between the germline ends. CDR1 is WSHSY and CDR2 is SAAADI in the germline V gene. CDR3 region: CASSEGGDVSGPQHF. CDR3 coding DNA: TGCGCCAGCAGTGAAGGGGGGGACGTTTCGGGGCCCCAGCATTTT.

A few counts support this clone. Other DNA variants within this sample encode the same CDR3. The genes are TRBV6-6 and TRBJ2-7, with D possibly being TRBD1 (5 bases). The V gene lost 0 bases and the J gene lost 3 bases, with 6 bases spanning the gap. The CDR3 is 13 amino acids. CDR1 and CDR2 (germline): MNHNY, SVGAGI (reference sequence). For the CDR3, the DNA is TGTGCCAGCAGTTACTCACAGGACTACGAGCAGTACTTC. Its translation: CASSYSQDYEQYF.

V and J are TRBV5-8 and TRBJ2-5; D remains unclear. This CDR3 is built from 13 residues. The V gene's germline CDR1 is SGHTS and CDR2 YDEGEE. Trimming removed 4 bases at V and 0 bases at J, with 7 bases between. CDR3 bases: TGTGCCAGCAGCACCGGGTACCAAGAGACCCAGTACTTC. This translates into CASSTGYQETQYF.

This clone has more than one count but fewer than ten. Other DNA sequences in the sample encode the same CDR3. The chain links TRBV27 to TRBJ2-7; the D is unclear. Germline-derived CDR1 and CDR2 are MNHEY and SMNVEV (reference sequence). V lost 2 bases, J lost 0 bases, and 2 bases lay in between. The CDR3 runs 12 residues. The CDR3 region has the DNA TGTGCCAGCAGTTTAAGCTCCTACGAGCAGTACTTC. Amino acid sequence: CASSLSSYEQYF.

The chain employs TRBV13 and TRBJ1-1; TRBD1 is a possible D gene (5 bases). Germline V gene lookup returns CDR1 PRHDT and CDR2 FYEKMQ (reference sequence). V shed 7 bases and J shed 4 bases, with 13 bases lying between them. This CDR3 spans 13 amino acids. As DNA, the CDR3 is TGTGCCAGCAACCCCCTGGGGGGCACTGAAGCTTTCTTT. This gives the protein CASNPLGGTEAFF.

The chain employs TRBV7-6 and TRBJ2-2, with 8 nucleotides matching TRBD2. Looked up from germline, CDR1 is SGHVS and CDR2 is FNYEAQ. V lost 5 bases to trimming and J lost 1 base; unmatched junction nucleotides: 6. The CDR3 runs 16 residues. The CDR3 reads CASSLLTSENTGELFF. For the CDR3, the DNA is TGTGCCAGCAGCCTTCTGACTAGCGAGAACACCGGGGAGCTGTTTTTT.

For this clone: Other DNA sequences in the same sample also yield this CDR3. This sequence joins TRBV7-9 and TRBJ2-1; 11 bases align to TRBD2. The CDR3 contains 16 residues. Trimming cost V 0 bases and J 5 bases; bases outside gene matches: 3. Germline loops: CDR1 SEHNR, CDR2 FQNEAQ (reference sequence). This CDR3 reads CASSLAGLAGHNEQFF. The CDR3 coding sequence is TGTGCCAGCAGCTTAGCCGGACTAGCGGGCCACAATGAGCAGTTCTTC.

This clone was seen only once. V is TRBV29-1 and J is TRBJ2-1, with 12 bases that match TRBD2. The V and J ends lost 4 bases and 9 bases, in that order; junction bases with no gene match: 10. Germline V gene lookup returns CDR1 SQVTM and CDR2 ANQGSEA. This CDR3 has 15 amino acids. The CDR3 nucleotides are TGCAGCGTTGTAGGTCGGCTAGCGGGAGGGGGTGAGCAGTTCTTC. It yields the protein CSVVGRLAGGGEQFF.

The chain is built from TRBV28 and TRBJ2-7; D possibly corresponds to TRBD1 (5 bases). The CDR3 is 13 amino acids. Trimming took off 3 bases at V and 7 bases at J, with 13 bases between the two ends. Germline V CDR1 and CDR2: MDHEN, SYDVKM. In DNA form, the CDR3 reads TGTGCCAGCAGTTTCCCGACAGTGTTTGAGCAGTACTTC. Protein product: CASSFPTVFEQYF. Full variable domain (missing parts from reference TRBV28 and TRBJ2-7): DVKVTQSSRYLVKRTGEKVFLECVQDMDHENMFWYRQDPGLGLRLIYFSYDVKMKEKGDIPEGYSVSREKKERFSLILESASTNQTSMYLCASSFPTVFEQYFGPGTRLTVT.

The chain uses TRBV29-1 and TRBJ1-4, with D tentatively TRBD1 (5 bases). Trimming cost V 3 bases and J 8 bases, with 16 bases left between them. Germline V lookup: CDR1 SQVTM, CDR2 ANQGSEA. CDR3 size: 14 residues. The CDR3 region is CSVDAPGEGEKLFF. Written as DNA, the CDR3 is TGCAGCGTTGATGCCCCGGGGGAAGGGGAAAAACTGTTTTTT.